Listed below are T cell receptor beta chains from one sample, sequenced in a study of CD8 T cell repertoires and HIV-1 epitope variants. Assay: immunoSEQ multiplex PCR; the TCRdb copy retains only in-frame clones and omits some. This sample has about 90,000 clones; almost 75% occur once, and the top ten carry 20% to 30%. Sequenced material: uncultured baseline CD8+ T cells from peripheral blood mononuclear cells (PBMCs). These TCRs come from a male donor with HIV. Both conserved end residues are part of each CDR3. Each record gives: clone size, J gene, D gene, V gene, CDR3 protein, CDR3 DNA. D genes are given only for firm matches. Expanded clones get a size class; other rows say once, few or many, or leave the size out.

>.|TRBJ2-7|TRBD1|TRBV5-1
CASSWTGRTAYEQYF
TGCGCCAGCAGCTGGACAGGGAGGACGGCCTACGAGCAGTACTTC
>few|TRBJ1-2|.|TRBV2
CASSDPAAGYGYTF
TGTGCCAGCAGTGATCCGGCAGCGGGTTATGGCTACACCTTC
>.|TRBJ2-2|.|TRBV2
CASTEEVFGRELFF
TGTGCCAGCACTGAGGAGGTATTCGGGAGGGAGCTGTTTTTT
>.|TRBJ1-1|.|TRBV28
CASRPQTGQAFF
TGTGCCAGCAGACCCCAGACAGGCCAAGCTTTCTTT
>once|TRBJ1-2|.|TRBV15
CATSRRGDYGYTF
TGTGCCACCAGCAGACGGGGGGACTATGGCTACACCTTC
>once|TRBJ2-5|.|TRBV4-2
CASSQDRGLGTQYF
TGTGCCAGCAGCCAAGATCGGGGTCTGGGGACCCAGTACTTC
>.|TRBJ1-4|.|TRBV29-1
CSVEAGSGEKLFF
TGCAGCGTTGAGGCCGGCTCGGGTGAAAAACTGTTTTTT
>few|TRBJ1-1|TRBD1|TRBV5-1
CASSLATGTGTEAFF
TGCGCCAGCAGCTTGGCGACAGGGACTGGCACTGAAGCTTTCTTT
>.|TRBJ2-2|.|TRBV7-6
CASSPLGLITGELFF
TGTGCCAGCAGCCCCCTTGGACTGATCACCGGGGAGCTGTTTTTT
>.|TRBJ2-1|TRBD2|TRBV5-1
CASSLVGSGGSYEQFF
TGCGCCAGCAGCTTGGTGGGTAGCGGGGGAAGTTATGAGCAGTTCTTC
>.|TRBJ1-1|.|TRBV7-2
CASSLEGGWGAFF
TGTGCCAGCAGCTTAGAAGGCGGCTGGGGCGCTTTCTTT
>.|TRBJ2-4|TRBD2|TRBV27
CASSLSGGAGNIQYF
TGTGCCAGCAGTTTATCCGGGGGGGCGGGAAACATTCAGTACTTC
>.|TRBJ2-5|TRBD2|TRBV13
CASSLGSGGTSGETQYF
TGTGCCAGCAGCTTAGGCTCTGGGGGGACTAGCGGGGAGACCCAGTACTTC